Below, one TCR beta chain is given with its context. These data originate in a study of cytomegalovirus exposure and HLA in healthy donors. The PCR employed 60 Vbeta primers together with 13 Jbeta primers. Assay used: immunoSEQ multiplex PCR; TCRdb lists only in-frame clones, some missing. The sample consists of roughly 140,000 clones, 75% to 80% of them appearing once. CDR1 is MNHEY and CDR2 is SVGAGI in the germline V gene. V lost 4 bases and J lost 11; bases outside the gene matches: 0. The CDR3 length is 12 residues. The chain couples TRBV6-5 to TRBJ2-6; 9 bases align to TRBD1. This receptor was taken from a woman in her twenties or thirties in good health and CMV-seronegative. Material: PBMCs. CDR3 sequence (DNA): TGTGCCAGCAGTTGGACAGGGGACGTCCTGACTTTC. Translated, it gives CASSWTGDVLTF.